The T cell receptor (beta chain) described here comes from a study of T cell responses to AZD1222 COVID-19 vaccine. From germline, CDR1 is LNHDA and CDR2 SQIVND (reference sequence). V was pared by 3 bases and J by 5 bases, with 8 bases between. The CDR3 is 12 residues long. Study-wide results and caveats: There were mostly white British donors and more females than males, and clonal diversity was possibly underestimated. Reportedly, close to half of spike-specific TCRs are directed against unmutated variant regions. Baseline seropositivity characterized only a handful of AZD1222 recipients. Repertoires were obtained solely post-peak T cell response.

Note on this clone: Its target is unknown.

Produced via immunoSEQ multiplex PCR; TCRdb's table is partial and in-frame only. The sample consists of under 40,000 clones, approximately 78% of them appearing once. This material consisted of peripheral blood, taken 28 days after the second AZD1222 dose. The genes are TRBV19 and TRBJ2-7; D gene ambiguous. The sequence was collected from an adult who received the AZD1222 COVID-19 vaccine. The CDR3 reads CASSMAGHEQYF. The CDR3, as DNA: TGTGCCAGTAGTATGGCTGGACACGAGCAGTACTTC.